Listed below are T cell receptor beta chains from one sample, sequenced in a study of blood T cell repertoires in COVID-19. Clones were sequenced by immunoSEQ multiplex PCR, and TCRdb holds only the in-frame ones, with some missing. The sample holds some 100,000 clones, 84% seen once. The sequencing input was peripheral blood. These receptors were collected from a woman between 50 and 59 years old with acute or convalescent COVID-19. CDR3s include the opening cysteine and the closing phenylalanine or tryptophan. A D gene is named only where the DNA matches it firmly. Expanded clones are given a class, and other clones once, few, many or no size at all.

v_gene	abundance	d_gene	j_gene	CDR3aa	CDR3nt
TRBV25-1	-	-	TRBJ1-1	CASSDLRDLSEAFF	TGTGCCAGCAGTGACCTAAGGGACTTATCTGAGGCTTTCTTT
TRBV5-6	-	TRBD2	TRBJ2-2	CASSSTSGGPTGELFF	TGTGCCAGCAGCTCGACTAGCGGGGGGCCCACCGGGGAGCTGTTTTTT
TRBV5-1	few	-	TRBJ1-1	CASRSGMTEAFF	TGCGCCAGCAGATCAGGGATGACTGAAGCTTTCTTT
TRBV13	-	TRBD1	TRBJ1-2	CASSRTGTGRVDGYTF	TGTGCCAGCAGCCGTACCGGGACAGGAAGGGTAGATGGCTACACCTTC
TRBV9	-	TRBD1	TRBJ2-2	CASSLGQGANTGELFF	TGTGCCAGCAGCCTTGGACAGGGGGCGAACACCGGGGAGCTGTTTTTT
TRBV10-2	once	TRBD1	TRBJ1-2	CASRRGQDENYGYTF	TGCGCCAGCAGACGCGGACAGGATGAGAACTATGGCTACACCTTC
TRBV18	-	-	TRBJ1-1	CASSRQNTEAFF	TGTGCCAGCTCAAGACAGAACACTGAAGCTTTCTTT
TRBV2	-	-	TRBJ2-3	CASSSLTDTQYF	TGTGCCAGCAGTAGCCTCACAGATACGCAGTATTTT
TRBV25-1	once	-	TRBJ1-1	CASSELGVENTEAFF	TGTGCCAGCAGTGAATTAGGAGTAGAGAACACTGAAGCTTTCTTT
TRBV10-3	few	-	TRBJ2-1	CAVSGGRSSYNEQFF	TGTGCCGTCTCCGGGGGGCGGTCCTCCTACAATGAGCAGTTCTTC
TRBV5-1	-	-	TRBJ1-1	CASSLGTVLNTEAFF	TGCGCCAGCAGCTTGGGCACAGTGTTGAACACTGAAGCTTTCTTT
TRBV4-1	-	TRBD1	TRBJ1-3	CASSPGQGDTIYF	TGCGCCAGCAGCCCTGGACAGGGGGACACCATATATTTT
TRBV9	-	-	TRBJ1-1	CASSRGLENTEAFF	TGTGCCAGCAGCAGGGGCCTGGAGAACACTGAAGCTTTCTTT
TRBV7-9	-	-	TRBJ1-1	CASSLGAMNTEAFF	TGTGCCAGCAGCTTGGGGGCCATGAACACTGAAGCTTTCTTT
TRBV28	-	-	TRBJ2-3	CASRGVGGRTDTQYF	TGTGCCAGCAGGGGAGTGGGGGGGCGGACAGATACGCAGTATTTT
TRBV2	-	-	TRBJ1-5	CASSDQGLGQPQHF	TGTGCCAGCAGTGACCAGGGATTGGGTCAGCCCCAGCATTTT